This T cell receptor (beta chain) is drawn from a study of regulatory T cells in long-lasting Graves disease (dated by TCRdb to 2020 to 2022). At the level of the whole study: Antithyroid drugs had been taken for less than 3 months by newly diagnosed Graves' disease patients. The study took place in China and was registered as a clinical trial. Peripheral blood TCR sequencing and RNA sequencing compared persistent Graves' disease patients with newly diagnosed Graves' disease patients. A total of approximately 35 samples underwent TCR sequencing: some 13 from persistent and approximately 20 from newly diagnosed Graves' disease patients.

Trimmed from V: 3 bases; trimmed from J: 2 bases; junction bases lacking a gene match: 7. CDR1 is given as MDHEN and CDR2 as SYDVKM, both from the germline V gene. The CDR3 runs 16 amino acids, cysteine and phenylalanine included. Just CDR3 DNA is preserved here, 48 bases in frame from base 1. Libraries were built with multiplex PCR. Sequenced on an Illumina HiSeq 4000. iRepertoire HTBI primers and Arm-PCR amplification of CDR3 regions were used to construct TCR beta libraries. PCR products were gel purified before sequencing. As for how the authors treated the data: Across samples, around 58 TRBV and 13 to 15 TRBJ segments were identified and used for gene usage analysis of CDR3 amino acid clonotypes. COPE and FqMerger were used to merge filtered high-quality paired reads into contigs. BLAST was used to align contigs to IMGT TRBV, TRBD and TRBJ reference genes, with CDR3 defined following IMGT. Clonotypes above 0.1% frequency were classified as highly expanded clones. Repertoire diversity was measured by Shannon entropy, and V-J evenness by the Gini coefficient. Public clonotypes were defined as clonotypes shared by more than one individual. The raw public data were reprocessed by TCRdb itself: fastp quality trimming at Q25, MiXCR clonotype calling, in-frame beta chains only. Entries are consolidated by CDR3 protein sequence, retaining the most common genes and DNA. TCRdb assigned the V and J calls; the authors' analysis was not used. The table for this sample lists about 370,000 distinct CDR3 sequences; 15% to 19% of them were counted only once. The ten top clones hold 20% to 25% of the sample.

What the authors observed across the whole study: As a limitation, the authors acknowledged that the small sample size may reduce accuracy. Patients with persistent disease shared more public clonotypes (around 2,500) than newly diagnosed patients did (966). Sequencing and analysis were restricted to the TCR beta chain. Compared with newly diagnosed patients, patients with persistent Graves' disease had lower TCR Shannon entropy and fewer highly expanded clones, which suggests clonal expansion. The study examined only peripheral blood because the primary lesion, thyroid tissue, could not be accessed. Persistent disease showed preferential use of TRBV28, TRBJ1-2 and TRBJ2-5, whereas newly diagnosed disease favored TRBV20-1 and TRBJ2-1.

What this sample's time point label stands for: newly diagnosed GD, antithyroid drugs for less than 3 months. For both TCR sequencing and RNA sequencing, RNA was extracted from PBMCs in TRIzol. The diagnosis of Graves' disease followed American Thyroid Association guidelines. Patients for the study were recruited at an endocrinology department in Xi'an, China. Each patient gave 8.5 to 9.5 milliliters of peripheral blood, collected in an EDTA anticoagulant tube. PBMCs were isolated by Ficoll Paque Plus density gradient separation without further T cell sorting. An Agilent 2100 Bioanalyzer and agarose gel were used to assess RNA quality, and a NanoDrop 2000 was used to measure RNA concentration. This clonotype was seen many times. There is no known antigen for this receptor. It has no much larger one-base neighbor in the sample; base qualities were not kept.

The TCR comes from a female donor with Graves disease. This chain joins TRBV28 to TRBJ2-3; 8 central bases correspond to TRBD1. The material was peripheral blood mononuclear cells (PBMCs), obtained at new diagnosis, from a patient treated with antithyroid drugs. CDR3 protein: CASSFPQGAVTDTQYF. In nucleotide form, the sequence is TGTGCCAGCAGTTTCCCGCAGGGGGCTGTCACAGATACGCAGTATTTT.